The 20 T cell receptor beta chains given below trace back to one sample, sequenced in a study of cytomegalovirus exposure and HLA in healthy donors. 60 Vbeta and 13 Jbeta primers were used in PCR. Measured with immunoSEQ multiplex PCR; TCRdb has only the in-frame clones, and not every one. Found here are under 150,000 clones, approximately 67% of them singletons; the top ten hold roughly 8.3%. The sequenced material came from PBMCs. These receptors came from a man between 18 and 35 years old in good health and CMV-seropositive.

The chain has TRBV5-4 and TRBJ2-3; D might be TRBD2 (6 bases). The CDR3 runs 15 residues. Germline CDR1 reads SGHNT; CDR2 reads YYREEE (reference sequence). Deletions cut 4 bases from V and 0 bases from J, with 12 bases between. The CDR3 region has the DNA TGTGCCAGCAGCGGACCGGGACTCAGCACAGATACGCAGTATTTT. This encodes CASSGPGLSTDTQYF.

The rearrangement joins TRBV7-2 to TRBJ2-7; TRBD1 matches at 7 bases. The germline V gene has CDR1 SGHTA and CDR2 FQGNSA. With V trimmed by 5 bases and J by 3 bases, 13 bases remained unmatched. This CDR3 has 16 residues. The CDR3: CASSPVGTATDYEQYF. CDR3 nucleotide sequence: TGTGCCAGCAGCCCCGTGGGGACAGCAACCGACTACGAGCAGTACTTC.

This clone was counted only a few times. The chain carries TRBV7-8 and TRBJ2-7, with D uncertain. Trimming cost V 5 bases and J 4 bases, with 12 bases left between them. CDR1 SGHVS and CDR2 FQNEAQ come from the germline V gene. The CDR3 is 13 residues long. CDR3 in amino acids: CASSQALSYEQYV. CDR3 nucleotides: TGTGCCAGCAGCCAAGCACTAAGTTACGAGCAGTACGTC.

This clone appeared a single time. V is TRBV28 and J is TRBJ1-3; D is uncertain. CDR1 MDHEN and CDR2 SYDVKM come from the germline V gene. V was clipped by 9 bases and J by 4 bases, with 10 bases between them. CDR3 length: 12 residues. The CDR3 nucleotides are TGTGCCAGTAGGGAGCTCGGAAACACCATATATTTT. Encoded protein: CASRELGNTIYF. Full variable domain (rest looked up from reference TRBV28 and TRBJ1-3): DVKVTQSSRYLVKRTGEKVFLECVQDMDHENMFWYRQDPGLGLRLIYFSYDVKMKEKGDIPEGYSVSREKKERFSLILESASTNQTSMYLCASRELGNTIYFGEGSWLTVV.

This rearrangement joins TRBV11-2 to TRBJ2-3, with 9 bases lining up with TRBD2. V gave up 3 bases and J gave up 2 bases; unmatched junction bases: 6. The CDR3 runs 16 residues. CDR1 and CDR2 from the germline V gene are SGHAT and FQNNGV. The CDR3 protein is CASSFGLAGNTDTQYF. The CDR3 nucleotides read TGTGCCAGCAGCTTTGGTCTAGCGGGGAACACAGATACGCAGTATTTT.

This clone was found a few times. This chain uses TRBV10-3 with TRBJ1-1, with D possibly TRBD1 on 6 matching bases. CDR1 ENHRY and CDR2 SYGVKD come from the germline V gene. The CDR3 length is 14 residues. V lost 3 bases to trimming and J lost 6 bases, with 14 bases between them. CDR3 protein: CAISDRGRGSEAFF. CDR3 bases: TGTGCCATCAGTGATAGAGGAAGGGGGTCTGAAGCTTTCTTT.

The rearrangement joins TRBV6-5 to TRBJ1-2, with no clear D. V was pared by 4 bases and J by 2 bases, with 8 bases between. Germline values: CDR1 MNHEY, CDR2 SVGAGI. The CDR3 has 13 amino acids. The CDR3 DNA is TGTGCCAGCAGTTCCAGTACGAACTATGGCTACACCTTC. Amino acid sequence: CASSSSTNYGYTF.

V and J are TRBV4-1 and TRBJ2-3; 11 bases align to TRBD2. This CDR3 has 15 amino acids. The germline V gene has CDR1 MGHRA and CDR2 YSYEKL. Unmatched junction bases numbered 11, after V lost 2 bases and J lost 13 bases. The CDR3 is CASSQRAASGGWEYF. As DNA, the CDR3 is TGCGCCAGCAGCCAAAGAGCGGCTAGCGGGGGGTGGGAGTATTTT.

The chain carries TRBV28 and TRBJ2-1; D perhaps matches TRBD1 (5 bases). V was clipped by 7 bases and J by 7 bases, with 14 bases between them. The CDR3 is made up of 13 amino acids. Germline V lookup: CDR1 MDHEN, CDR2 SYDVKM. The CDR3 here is CASTLNDRNEQFF. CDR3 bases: TGTGCCAGCACCCTAAATGACAGAAATGAGCAGTTCTTC.

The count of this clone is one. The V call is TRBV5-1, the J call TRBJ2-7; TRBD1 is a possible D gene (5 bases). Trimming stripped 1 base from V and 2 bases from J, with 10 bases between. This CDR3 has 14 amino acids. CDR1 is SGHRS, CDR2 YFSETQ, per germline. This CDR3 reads CASSLRTPPYEQYF. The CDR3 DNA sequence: TGCGCCAGCAGCTTGCGGACACCCCCCTACGAGCAGTACTTC.

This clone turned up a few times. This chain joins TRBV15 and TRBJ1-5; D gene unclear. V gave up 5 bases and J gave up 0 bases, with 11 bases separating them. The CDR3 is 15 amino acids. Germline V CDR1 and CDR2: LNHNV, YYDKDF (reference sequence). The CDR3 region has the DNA TGTGCCACCAGCCCGTCGCGGTATAGCAATCAGCCCCAGCATTTT. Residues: CATSPSRYSNQPQHF.

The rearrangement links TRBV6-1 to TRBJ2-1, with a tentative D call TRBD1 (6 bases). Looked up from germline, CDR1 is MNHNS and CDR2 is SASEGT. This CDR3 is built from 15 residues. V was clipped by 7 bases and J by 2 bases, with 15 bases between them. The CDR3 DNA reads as TGTGCCAGCACTGACGGGACATTGGCCTACAATGAGCAGTTCTTC. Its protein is CASTDGTLAYNEQFF.

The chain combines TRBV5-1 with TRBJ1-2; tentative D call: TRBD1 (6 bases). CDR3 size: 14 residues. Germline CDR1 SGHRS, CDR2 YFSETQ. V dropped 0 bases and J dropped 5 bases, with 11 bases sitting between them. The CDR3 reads CASSLDVGAYGYTF. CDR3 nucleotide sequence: TGCGCCAGCAGCTTGGATGTGGGGGCTTATGGCTACACCTTC.

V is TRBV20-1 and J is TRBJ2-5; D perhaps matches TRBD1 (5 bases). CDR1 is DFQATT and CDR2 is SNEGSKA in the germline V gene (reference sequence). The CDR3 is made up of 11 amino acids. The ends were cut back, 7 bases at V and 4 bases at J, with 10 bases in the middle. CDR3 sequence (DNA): TGCAGTGGGTCAGGGCGAGAGACCCAGTACTTC. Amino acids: CSGSGRETQYF.

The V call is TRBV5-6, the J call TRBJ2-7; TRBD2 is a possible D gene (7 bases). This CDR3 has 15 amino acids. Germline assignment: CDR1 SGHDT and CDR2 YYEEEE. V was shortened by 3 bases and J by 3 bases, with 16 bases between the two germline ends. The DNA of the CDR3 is TGTGCCAGCAGCTGGGGGAGGGGGGTCGGCTACGAGCAGTACTTC. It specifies CASSWGRGVGYEQYF. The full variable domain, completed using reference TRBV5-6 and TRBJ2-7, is DAGVTQSPTHLIKTRGQQVTLRCSPKSGHDTVSWYQQALGQGPQFIFQYYEEEERQRGNFPDRFSGHQFPNYSSELNVNALLLGDSALYLCASSWGRGVGYEQYFGPGTRLTVT.

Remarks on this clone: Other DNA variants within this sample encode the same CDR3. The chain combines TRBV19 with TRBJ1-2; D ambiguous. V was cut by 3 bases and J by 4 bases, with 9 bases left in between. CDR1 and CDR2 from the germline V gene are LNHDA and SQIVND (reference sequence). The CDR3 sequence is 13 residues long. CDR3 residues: CASSIERSYGYTF. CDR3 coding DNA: TGTGCCAGTAGTATTGAGCGGAGCTATGGCTACACCTTC.

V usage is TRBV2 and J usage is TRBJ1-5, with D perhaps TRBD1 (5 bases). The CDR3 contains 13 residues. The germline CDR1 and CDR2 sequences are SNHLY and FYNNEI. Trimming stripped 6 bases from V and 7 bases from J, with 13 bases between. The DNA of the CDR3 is TGTGCCAGCAGCGTTAGTGACAGCCAGCCCCAGCATTTT. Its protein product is CASSVSDSQPQHF.

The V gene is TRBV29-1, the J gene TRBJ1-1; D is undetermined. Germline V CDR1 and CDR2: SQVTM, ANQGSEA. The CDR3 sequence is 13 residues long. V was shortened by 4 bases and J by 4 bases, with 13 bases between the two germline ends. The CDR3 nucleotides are TGCAGCGTTGTTGAGCGGGGAGGCACTGAAGCTTTCTTT. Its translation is CSVVERGGTEAFF. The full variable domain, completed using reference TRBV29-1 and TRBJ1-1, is SAVISQKPSRDICQRGTSLTIQCQVDSQVTMMFWYRQQPGQSLTLIATANQGSEATYESGFVIDKFPISRPNLTFSTLTVSNMSPEDSSIYLCSVVERGGTEAFFGQGTRLTVV.

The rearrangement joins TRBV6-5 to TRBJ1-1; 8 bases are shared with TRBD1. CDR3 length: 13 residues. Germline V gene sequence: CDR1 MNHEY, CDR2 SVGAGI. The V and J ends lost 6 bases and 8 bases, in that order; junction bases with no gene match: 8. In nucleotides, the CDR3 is TGTGCCAGCAGGCGTGGACAGGGAGCGGAAGCTTTCTTT. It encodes CASRRGQGAEAFF.

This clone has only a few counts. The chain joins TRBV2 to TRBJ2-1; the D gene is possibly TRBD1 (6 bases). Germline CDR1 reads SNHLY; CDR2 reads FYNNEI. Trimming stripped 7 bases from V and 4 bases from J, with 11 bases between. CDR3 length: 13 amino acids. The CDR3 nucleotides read TGTGCCAGCATGACAGGCACTTACAATGAGCAGTTCTTC. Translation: CASMTGTYNEQFF.